This TCR beta chain is from a study of beta chain features in type 1 diabetes. The CDR3 extends over 14 amino acids. In germline, CDR1 is KGHSH, CDR2 LQKENI. The V and J ends lost 3 bases and 3 bases, in that order; junction bases with no gene match: 4. The sample holds a few counts of this clone. The authors reverse transcribed all of the isolated RNA, so sequencing captured expressed TCRB transcripts. The assay was immunoSEQ multiplex PCR, and TCRdb's table has in-frame clones only and misses some. The sample consists of over 150,000 clones, approximately 8.1% of them appearing once. Sequenced material: central memory CD4+ T cells from blood. The rearrangement uses TRBV18 and TRBJ2-5; 7 nucleotides agree with TRBD1. This clonotype originated in a man aged 18 to 35 in good health. For the CDR3, the DNA is TGTGCCAGCTCACCGACAGGGTTAAAAGAGACCCAGTACTTC. It specifies CASSPTGLKETQYF.